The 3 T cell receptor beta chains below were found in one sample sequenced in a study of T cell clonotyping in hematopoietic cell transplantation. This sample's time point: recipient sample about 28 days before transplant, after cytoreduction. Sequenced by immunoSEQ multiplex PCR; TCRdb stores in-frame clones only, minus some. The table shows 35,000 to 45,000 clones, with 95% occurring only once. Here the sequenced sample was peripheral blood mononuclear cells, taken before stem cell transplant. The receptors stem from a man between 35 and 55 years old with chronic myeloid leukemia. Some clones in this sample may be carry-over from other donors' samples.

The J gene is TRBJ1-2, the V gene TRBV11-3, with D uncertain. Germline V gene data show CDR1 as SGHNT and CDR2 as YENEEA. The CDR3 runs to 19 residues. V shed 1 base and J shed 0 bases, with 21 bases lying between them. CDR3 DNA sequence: TGTGCCAGCAGCTTAGGGTGGGATCCTCGAATGACCTCTAACTATGGCTACACCTTC. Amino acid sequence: CASSLGWDPRMTSNYGYTF.

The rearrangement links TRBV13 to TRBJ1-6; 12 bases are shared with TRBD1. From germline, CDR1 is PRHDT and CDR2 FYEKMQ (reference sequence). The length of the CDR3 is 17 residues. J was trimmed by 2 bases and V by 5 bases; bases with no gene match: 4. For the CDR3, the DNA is TGTGCCAGCAGCCCGGGACAGGGGGCCGCCTATAATTCACCCCTCCACTTT. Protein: CASSPGQGAAYNSPLHF.

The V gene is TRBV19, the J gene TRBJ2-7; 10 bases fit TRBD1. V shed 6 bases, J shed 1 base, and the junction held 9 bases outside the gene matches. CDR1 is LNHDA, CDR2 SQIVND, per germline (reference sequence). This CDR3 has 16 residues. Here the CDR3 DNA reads TGTGCCAGTAGCTATTTTGGGACAGGGGCGTCCTACGAGCAGTACTTC. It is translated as CASSYFGTGASYEQYF.